This T cell receptor (beta chain) was documented in a study of shared clonotypes between healthy human individuals. Findings and limits, study-wide: Naive CD4 clonotype sharing across four donors was 5% to 6%.

Of note for this clone: The antigen remains unidentified.

The CDR3 is made up of 16 amino acids. The germline V gene has CDR1 MGHRA and CDR2 YSYEKL. Germline trimming cut 4 bases from V and 0 bases from J; bases unmatched to any gene: 9. TCRdb's copy holds only in-frame clones and misses some; the assay was immunoSEQ multiplex PCR. The sample includes roughly 1 million clones, approximately 80% of them seen just once. The sequence derives from a man between 18 and 29 years old in good health. Some clones in this sample may be carry-over from other donors' samples. The sequencing sample was made of memory CD4+ T cells from PBMCs. Subset: CD45RA-negative fraction. The chain couples TRBV4-1 to TRBJ2-7; TRBD1 matches at 7 bases. The CDR3 sequence: CASSRQTGTVSYEQYF. The DNA of the CDR3 is TGCGCCAGCAGCCGACAGACCGGGACAGTCTCCTACGAGCAGTACTTC.